This TCR beta chain was obtained from a study of shared clonotypes between healthy human individuals. Overall study results and limits: Rarefaction exposed incomplete sorted-subset sequencing despite large depth. Clonotypes not shared had lower generation probabilities than those common to all four donors.

Under the authors' procedure: ImmunoSEQ yielded junction-only sequences lacking quality scores, so filtering differed. Data came from immunoSEQ multiplex PCR; TCRdb stores just in-frame clones and leaves some out. D and trimming come from the DNA, and the V and J calls and clone size come from that table. In the table there are 650,000 to 800,000 clones, about two thirds of which are singletons. Remarks on this clone: The antigen remains undetermined.

Donation came from healthy HIV-negative adults that had no recent acute infections or vaccinations. J lost 3 bases, V lost 6 bases, and 19 bases had no gene match. Per germline, CDR1 MDHEN and CDR2 SYDVKM. This CDR3 comprises 19 residues. V usage is TRBV28 and J usage is TRBJ1-4; 7 bases map to TRBD1. This receptor was taken from a woman aged 25 to 39 in good health. Source material: memory CD4+ T cells sorted from blood. Subset denoted: CD45RA-negative fraction. CDR3 protein: CASSPRQGRKGYSNEKLFF. The CDR3 DNA sequence: TGTGCCAGCAGCCCCCGACAGGGAAGGAAGGGTTACTCTAATGAAAAACTGTTTTTT. Combining the CDR3 with reference TRBV28 and TRBJ1-4 gives the whole variable domain DVKVTQSSRYLVKRTGEKVFLECVQDMDHENMFWYRQDPGLGLRLIYFSYDVKMKEKGDIPEGYSVSREKKERFSLILESASTNQTSMYLCASSPRQGRKGYSNEKLFFGSGTQLSVL.